The sequence of this T cell receptor beta chain was determined in a study of blood T cell repertoires in COVID-19. Looking at the study overall: Specimens from acute and convalescent COVID-19 originated in the United States, Italy and Spain. PBMCs, B-cell-depleted T cells, or T cells were the source of the cDNA or gDNA that made up the material.

In the authors' workflow: Scientists estimated how many nucleated cells there were by amplifying reference gene primers. Sequencing used immunoSEQ multiplex PCR; TCRdb keeps in-frame clones, though not all of them. V and J calls and clone size are copied from that table; D and trimming were computed from the DNA. Of about 70,000 clones in the sample, more than 75% are singletons; the top ten hold roughly 12%. This CDR3 spans 15 amino acids. V lost 5 bases to trimming and J lost 5 bases; unmatched junction nucleotides: 6. Germline CDR1 SGHVS, CDR2 FNYEAQ. The chain combines TRBV7-6 with TRBJ1-6, with TRBD1 identical over 7 bases. This sequence originates from a human donor in a cohort sampled during active COVID-19. Input material: peripheral blood. CDR3 nucleotide sequence: TGTGCCAGCAGCCGACAGGGTGCCGATAATTCACCCCTCCACTTT. Translating it yields CASSRQGADNSPLHF. The whole variable domain, filled in from reference TRBV7-6 and TRBJ1-6, reads GAGVSQSPRYKVTKRGQDVALRCDPISGHVSLYWYRQALGQGPEFLTYFNYEAQQDKSGLPNDRFSAERPEGSISTLTIQRTEQRDSAMYRCASSRQGADNSPLHFGNGTRLTVT.